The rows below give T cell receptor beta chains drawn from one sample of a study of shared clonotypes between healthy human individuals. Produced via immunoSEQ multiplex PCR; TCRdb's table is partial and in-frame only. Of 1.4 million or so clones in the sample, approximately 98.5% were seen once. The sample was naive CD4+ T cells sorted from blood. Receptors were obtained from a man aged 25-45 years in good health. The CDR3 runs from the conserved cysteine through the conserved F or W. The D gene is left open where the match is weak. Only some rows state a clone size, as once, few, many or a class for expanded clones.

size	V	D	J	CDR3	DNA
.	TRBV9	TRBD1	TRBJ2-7	CASSTGQGSYEQYF	TGTGCCAGCAGCACGGGACAGGGCTCCTACGAGCAGTACTTC
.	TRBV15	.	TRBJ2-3	CATSRVGSGTDTQYF	TGTGCCACCAGCAGAGTGGGGTCGGGGACAGATACGCAGTATTTT
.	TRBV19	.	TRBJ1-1	CASRTTVNTEAFF	TGTGCCAGTAGAACCACAGTGAACACTGAAGCTTTCTTT
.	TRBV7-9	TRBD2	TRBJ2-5	CASSLPRLAEWEETQYF	TGTGCCAGCAGCTTACCCCGACTAGCGGAGTGGGAAGAGACCCAGTACTTC
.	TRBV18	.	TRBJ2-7	CASSPESGTEQYF	TGTGCCAGCTCACCGGAGTCCGGTACCGAGCAGTACTTC
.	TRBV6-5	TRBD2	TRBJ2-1	CASSYGTSGIYEQFF	TGTGCCAGCAGTTATGGGACTAGCGGGATCTATGAGCAGTTCTTC
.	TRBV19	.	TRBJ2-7	CASGVTGGLYEQYF	TGTGCCAGTGGCGTGACAGGCGGTCTCTACGAGCAGTACTTC
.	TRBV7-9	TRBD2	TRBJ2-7	CASSPSGGGLNEQYF	TGTGCCAGCAGCCCTTCCGGGGGGGGTTTAAACGAGCAGTACTTC
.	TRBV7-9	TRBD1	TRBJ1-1	CASSIGQGAEAFF	TGTGCCAGCAGCATTGGACAGGGGGCTGAAGCTTTCTTT
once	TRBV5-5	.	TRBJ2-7	CASSFAGSASEQYF	TGTGCCAGCAGCTTTGCGGGGTCCGCATCCGAGCAGTACTTC
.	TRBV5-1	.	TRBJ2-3	CASSPGRFATDTQYF	TGCGCCAGCAGCCCGGGACGGTTTGCCACAGATACGCAGTATTTT
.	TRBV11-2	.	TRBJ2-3	CASSLDRNSVGDTQYF	TGTGCCAGCAGCTTAGATCGTAATAGCGTAGGAGATACGCAGTATTTT
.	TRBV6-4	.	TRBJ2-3	CASSDSKSGSTDTQYF	TGTGCCAGCAGTGACTCGAAAAGCGGTAGCACAGATACGCAGTATTTT
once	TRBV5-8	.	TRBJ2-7	CASSQGGGDLLLNEQYF	TGCGCCAGCAGCCAGGGGGGAGGGGACCTGCTCCTAAACGAGCAGTACTTC
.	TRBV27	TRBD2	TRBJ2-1	CASSHRTSGNNEQFF	TGTGCCAGCAGTCATAGGACTAGCGGAAACAATGAGCAGTTCTTC
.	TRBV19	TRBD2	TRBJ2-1	CASRQAGLYNEQFF	TGTGCCAGTAGGCAAGCGGGACTCTACAATGAGCAGTTCTTC
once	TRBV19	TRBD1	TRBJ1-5	CASTKTGVGNQPQHF	TGTGCCAGTACCAAGACAGGGGTGGGCAATCAGCCCCAGCATTTT
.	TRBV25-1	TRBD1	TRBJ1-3	CASSFGTGRSGNTIYF	TGTGCCAGCAGCTTCGGGACAGGCCGCTCTGGAAACACCATATATTTT
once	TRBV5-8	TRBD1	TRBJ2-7	CASSFPPGGEQYF	TGTGCCAGCAGCTTCCCCCCAGGGGGAGAGCAGTACTTC
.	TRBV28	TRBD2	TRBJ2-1	CASSFSGRVYNEQFF	TGTGCCAGCAGTTTTAGCGGGAGGGTATACAATGAGCAGTTCTTC
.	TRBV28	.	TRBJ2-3	CASQGVATDTQYF	TGTGCCTCCCAGGGTGTTGCCACAGATACGCAGTATTTT
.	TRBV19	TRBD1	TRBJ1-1	CASSIPQGGRVEAFF	TGTGCCAGTAGTATTCCTCAGGGGGGGAGGGTGGAAGCTTTCTTT
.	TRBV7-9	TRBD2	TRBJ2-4	CASSLALASGRNIQYF	TGTGCCAGCAGCTTAGCCCTGGCTAGCGGGAGGAACATTCAGTACTTC
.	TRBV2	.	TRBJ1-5	CASSERRGRGHQPQHF	TGTGCCAGCAGTGAAAGGCGAGGGAGAGGGCATCAGCCCCAGCATTTT
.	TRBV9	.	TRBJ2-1	CASSVYGYNEQFF	TGTGCCAGCAGCGTGTACGGCTACAATGAGCAGTTCTTC
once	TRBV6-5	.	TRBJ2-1	CASSRFRNEQFF	TGTGCCAGCAGTAGGTTCAGGAATGAGCAGTTCTTC
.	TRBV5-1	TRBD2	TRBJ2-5	CASRSLAGGETQYF	TGCGCCAGCAGATCACTAGCGGGAGGTGAGACCCAGTACTTC
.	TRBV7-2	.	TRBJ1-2	CASSLVAGHTF	TGTGCCAGCAGCTTAGTGGCGGGTCACACCTTC
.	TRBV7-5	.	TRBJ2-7	CARSLRFEQYF	TGTGCCAGAAGCCTTAGATTCGAGCAGTACTTC
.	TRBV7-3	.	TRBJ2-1	CASSLTPGSYNEQFF	TGTGCCAGCAGCTTAACCCCAGGATCCTACAATGAGCAGTTCTTC
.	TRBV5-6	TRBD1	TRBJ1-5	CASSLGDSRSNQPQHF	TGTGCCAGCAGCCTAGGGGACAGCAGGTCTAATCAGCCCCAGCATTTT
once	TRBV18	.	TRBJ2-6	CASSPMAVTSGANVLTF	TGTGCCAGCTCACCGATGGCGGTCACCTCTGGGGCCAACGTCCTGACTTTC
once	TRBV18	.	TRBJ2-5	CASSPGNRETQYF	TGTGCCAGCTCACCTGGAAATAGAGAGACCCAGTACTTC